The 11 T cell receptor beta chains given below trace back to one sample, sequenced in a study of cytomegalovirus exposure and HLA in healthy donors. Primers: 60 Vbeta forward and 13 Jbeta reverse. Libraries were prepared by immunoSEQ multiplex PCR; TCRdb keeps only in-frame clonotypes and omits some of them. The table includes 95,000 to 150,000 clones, 73% detected once. The sequenced sample was PBMCs. Receptors were obtained from a middle-aged woman in good health and CMV-seronegative.

In this sample, this clone turned up once. The chain joins TRBV6-6 to TRBJ2-1; TRBD1 matches 9 bases. This CDR3 contains 13 residues. V lost 8 bases and J lost 7; bases outside the gene matches: 6. The germline gives CDR1 MNHNY, CDR2 SVGAGI (reference sequence). CDR3 in amino acids: CASSGQGGNEQFF. In DNA, the CDR3 is TGTGCCAGCTCGGGACAGGGTGGGAATGAGCAGTTCTTC.

The CDR3 nucleotides read TGCGCCAGCAGCTTGGAAGGGCGGGAGAACACTGAAGCTTTCTTT. Encoded protein: CASSLEGRENTEAFF. This chain links TRBV5-1 with TRBJ1-1; D gene ambiguous. The CDR3 has 15 amino acids. Germline lookup yields CDR1 SGHRS and CDR2 YFSETQ. V was clipped by 0 bases and J by 1 base, with 10 bases between them.

The chain employs TRBV9 and TRBJ1-2, with a weak D call TRBD1 (5 bases). Germline assignment: CDR1 SGDLS and CDR2 YYNGEE. This CDR3 is built from 15 residues. Between the trimmed V and J ends, which lost 2 bases and 8 bases, there was a span of 19 bases. CDR3 protein: CASSVRQSGVRGYTF. CDR3 bases: TGTGCCAGCAGCGTGCGACAGTCGGGGGTGAGAGGCTACACCTTC.

The chain employs TRBV28 and TRBJ1-1, with 8 bases matching TRBD1. The CDR3 is 15 amino acids. V was clipped by 6 bases and J by 4 bases; unmatched bases: 10. Germline V gives CDR1 MDHEN, CDR2 SYDVKM. This CDR3 is CASRGPQGAITEAFF. CDR3 in DNA: TGTGCCAGCAGGGGCCCCCAGGGGGCGATCACTGAAGCTTTCTTT.

The rearrangement links TRBV4-3 to TRBJ1-4, with D unresolved. The CDR3 is 16 residues long. Germline V gene sequence: CDR1 LGHNA, CDR2 YSLEER. V was trimmed by 0 bases and J by 6 bases, leaving 14 bases between them. CDR3 loop: CASSQEDLGGDEKLFF. The CDR3 coding sequence is TGCGCCAGCAGCCAAGAGGACTTGGGCGGCGATGAAAAACTGTTTTTT.

J is TRBJ2-2 and V is TRBV7-2, with D maybe TRBD1 (5 bases). V was cut by 0 bases and J by 7 bases, with 15 bases left in between. Germline V CDR1 and CDR2: SGHTA, FQGNSA. The CDR3 has 16 residues. CDR3 region: CASSLAGSTGVGELFF. Here the CDR3 DNA reads TGTGCCAGCAGCTTAGCGGGGTCAACAGGAGTCGGGGAGCTGTTTTTT.

This clone has more than one count but fewer than ten. V and J are TRBV2 and TRBJ1-3; D might be TRBD1 (6 bases). Germline V gene lookup returns CDR1 SNHLY and CDR2 FYNNEI. There are 14 residues in the CDR3. With 8 bases removed from V and 0 bases from J, the gap between germline ends came to 11 bases. As DNA, the CDR3 is TGTGCCAGCTCTGAGGGGGACTCTGGAAACACCATATATTTT. Amino acids: CASSEGDSGNTIYF.

The chain links TRBV4-3 to TRBJ2-7, with TRBD2 matching over 7 bases. Germline trimming cut 4 bases from V and 2 bases from J; bases unmatched to any gene: 14. The CDR3 loop spans 17 amino acids. Germline values: CDR1 LGHNA, CDR2 YSLEER. This CDR3 reads CASSPLPGTTPPYEQYF. CDR3 bases: TGCGCCAGCAGCCCCCTCCCCGGGACTACACCCCCCTACGAGCAGTACTTC.

The chain links TRBV2 to TRBJ2-5; weak D call: TRBD2 (7 bases). Germline CDR1 is SNHLY and CDR2 is FYNNEI. V dropped 4 bases and J dropped 5 bases, with 17 bases sitting between them. This CDR3 is built from 15 residues. The CDR3 loop reads CASSGVGGGSETQYF. CDR3 sequence (DNA): TGTGCCAGCAGTGGGGTGGGGGGGGGCAGTGAGACCCAGTACTTC.

This clone appeared once. This chain links TRBV13 with TRBJ1-2; 8 nucleotides agree with TRBD1. The CDR3 runs 15 residues. The trim removed 4 bases at V and 4 bases at J, leaving 8 bases unmatched. Looked up from germline, CDR1 is PRHDT and CDR2 is FYEKMQ (reference sequence). This CDR3 is CASSSRHRGVYGYTF. The DNA of the CDR3 is TGTGCCAGCAGCTCCAGGCACAGGGGGGTCTATGGCTACACCTTC.

This chain uses TRBV5-1 with TRBJ2-2, with a possible D match to TRBD1 (8 bases). The germline gives CDR1 SGHRS, CDR2 YFSETQ. The CDR3 spans 16 residues. Between the trimmed V and J ends, which lost 5 bases and 4 bases, there was a span of 18 bases. DNA for the CDR3: TGCGCCAGCAGGCCAACAGGGGGGGGCAGCACCGGGGAGCTGTTTTTT. Translating gives CASRPTGGGSTGELFF. Full variable domain (outside the CDR3, taken from reference TRBV5-1 and TRBJ2-2): KAGVTQTPRYLIKTRGQQVTLSCSPISGHRSVSWYQQTPGQGLQFLFEYFSETQRNKGNFPGRFSGRQFSNSRSEMNVSTLELGDSALYLCASRPTGGGSTGELFFGEGSRLTVL.